This is a list of T cell receptor beta chains from one sample in a study of Graves' ophthalmopathy and Graves' hyperthyroidism. TCRdb ran MiXCR on the multiplex PCR reads and lists one entry per CDR3 protein. The sample yields 400,000 to 500,000 distinct CDR3 sequences, roughly 21% seen once. The sequencing input was peripheral blood. These receptors all stem from a woman under 30 with stable Graves' hyperthyroidism. Both conserved end residues are part of each CDR3. Each record gives: J gene, D gene, clone size, V gene, CDR3 DNA, CDR3 protein. The D gene is left open where the match is weak. Only part of the rows carry a size: once, few, many, or a class if the clone is expanded.

TRBJ2-7 | . | many | TRBV6-5 | TGTGCCAGCAGTTACACACCCCTAGGTATCGAGCAGTACTTC | CASSYTPLGIEQYF
TRBJ1-5 | . | many | TRBV12-3/TRBV12-4 | TGTGCCAGCACCTTCTGGGGGGTGGTTGGGCATCAGCCCCAGCATTTT | CASTFWGVVGHQPQHF
TRBJ2-2 | . | few | TRBV6-5 | TGTGCCAGCAGTTTTCTCAGGGCCGGGGAGCTGTTTTTT | CASSFLRAGELFF
TRBJ1-3 | TRBD1 | many | TRBV11-2 | TGTGCCAGCAGCCTGGACAGGGGGCGTTCTGGAAACACCATATATTTT | CASSLDRGRSGNTIYF
TRBJ2-5 | . | many | TRBV2 | TGTGCCAGCAGGGAGGGACACGCCGGCGAGACCCAGTACTTC | CASREGHAGETQYF
TRBJ2-5 | TRBD2 | many | TRBV6-1 | TGTGCCAGCAGTGGACTAGCGGGAGAGGATCGGGCCCAGTACTTC | CASSGLAGEDRAQYF
TRBJ1-1 | . | . | TRBV30 | TGTGCCTGGGGACAGCCTGAAGCTTTCTTT | CAWGQPEAFF
TRBJ1-1 | TRBD1 | . | TRBV2 | TGTGCCAGCAGTGACTCTCTCCTACAGGGGGCAGGCGGAGCTTTCTTT | CASSDSLLQGAGGAFF
TRBJ2-5 | . | . | TRBV24-1 | TGTGCCACCAGTGATGATACCCCTTGGGCCCAGTACTTC | CATSDDTPWAQYF
TRBJ2-7 | TRBD2 | many | TRBV28 | TGTGCCAGCAGTTTTGTGAGGGAGGGCTCCTACGAGCAGTACTTC | CASSFVREGSYEQYF
TRBJ2-7 | TRBD1 | many | TRBV6-5 | TGTGCCAGCTCAACCGGGACAGTCAATGGCGAGCAGTACTTC | CASSTGTVNGEQYF
TRBJ1-2 | . | many | TRBV6-2/TRBV6-3 | TGTGCCAGCAGTTACGGCAACCTCTATGGCTACACCTTC | CASSYGNLYGYTF
TRBJ1-1 | . | . | TRBV9 | TGTGCCAGCAGCGCCACAGGGAATTATGACACTGAAGCTTTCTTT | CASSATGNYDTEAFF
TRBJ1-5 | . | many | TRBV19 | TGTGCCAGTAGTTGGTATACAGGTAATCAGCCCCAGCATTTT | CASSWYTGNQPQHF
TRBJ1-5 | TRBD1 | many | TRBV28 | TGTGCCAGCAGAATGGACAGGAGCAATCAGCCCCAGCATTTT | CASRMDRSNQPQHF
TRBJ1-2 | TRBD1 | many | TRBV20-1 | TGCAGTGCTCCCCGGGACAGGTGGGACTACACCTTC | CSAPRDRWDYTF
TRBJ2-7 | . | many | TRBV7-2 | TGTGCCAGCAGCGTTGTAAGGGGGACCTACGAGCAGTACTTC | CASSVVRGTYEQYF
TRBJ1-2 | . | many | TRBV15 | TGTGCCACCAGGGACGGAGCTAACTATGGCTACACCTTC | CATRDGANYGYTF
TRBJ1-2 | . | many | TRBV12-3/TRBV12-4 | TGTGCCAGCACCCAAGGGGGGTATGGCTACACCTTC | CASTQGGYGYTF
TRBJ2-3 | TRBD2 | few | TRBV11-2 | TGTGCCAGCAGCTCCCCTACTAGCGGGAGCGGGGCAGATACGCAGTATTTT | CASSSPTSGSGADTQYF
TRBJ1-5 | . | many | TRBV19 | TGTGCCAGTAGTAGATTTTTATCAAGAGAGAGCAATCAGCCCCAGCATTTT | CASSRFLSRESNQPQHF
TRBJ2-2 | . | many | TRBV6-1 | TGTGCCAGCAGTCTGGACAGCTTGAACACCGGGGAGCTGTTTTTT | CASSLDSLNTGELFF
TRBJ2-5 | . | many | TRBV10-1 | TGCGCCAGCAGTGAGTTCAGCGATGGGACCCAGTACTTC | CASSEFSDGTQYF
TRBJ2-5 | TRBD2 | many | TRBV12-3/TRBV12-4 | TGTGCCAGCACTCCGGCCGGGAGGAAAGCAGAGACCCAGTACTTC | CASTPAGRKAETQYF
TRBJ2-3 | . | many | TRBV20-1 | TGCAGTGCTAGCCCATTGGGAGCGGGTTCAGATACGCAGTATTTT | CSASPLGAGSDTQYF
TRBJ1-1 | . | many | TRBV24-1 | TGTGCCACCAGTGATTTATGGGGGGCACAGACTGAAGCTTTCTTT | CATSDLWGAQTEAFF
TRBJ1-5 | . | few | TRBV2 | TGTGCCAGCAGTGATGTTGCAGCTTATAGCAATCAGCCCCAGCATTTT | CASSDVAAYSNQPQHF
TRBJ1-3 | . | many | TRBV2 | TGTGCCAGCAAGGGAGTATTTGGAAACACCATATATTTT | CASKGVFGNTIYF
TRBJ1-6 | TRBD1 | . | TRBV6-1 | TGTGCCAGCAGTGATGGACAGGGGGGTACGAGGAATTCACCCCTCCACTTT | CASSDGQGGTRNSPLHF
TRBJ1-2 | . | many | TRBV5-5 | TGTGCCAGCAGACTGACAGCTAACTATGGCTACACCTTC | CASRLTANYGYTF
TRBJ1-2 | . | . | TRBV4-1 | TGCGCCAGCAGCCAAGAGAGCCAGCCTTTCTATGGCTACACCTTC | CASSQESQPFYGYTF
TRBJ1-2 | . | once | TRBV6-5 | TGTGCCAGCAGTTACTCGATGGCGTGGGCAGAGAACTATGGCTACACCTTC | CASSYSMAWAENYGYTF
TRBJ2-7 | . | many | TRBV20-1 | TGCAGTGCTCCGTCGCGGAACGACGAGCAGTACTTC | CSAPSRNDEQYF
TRBJ2-5 | . | many | TRBV29-1 | TGCAGCGTTAAACCACAGGGATCAGAGACCCAGTACTTC | CSVKPQGSETQYF
TRBJ2-5 | . | many | TRBV20-1 | TGCAGTGCTAGTGGGGGGGGCGCAGGGGAGACCCAGTACTTC | CSASGGGAGETQYF
TRBJ1-1 | . | many | TRBV6-1 | TGTGCCAGCAGTGAACAGGGCATGAACACTGAAGCTTTCTTT | CASSEQGMNTEAFF
TRBJ2-5 | . | many | TRBV6-1 | TGTGCCAGCAGTCGACATTGGCAACAAGGGTACCAAGAGACCCAGTACTTC | CASSRHWQQGYQETQYF
TRBJ1-1 | . | . | TRBV5-6 | TGTGCCAGCAGCTTGCGGGGGACGGGGCACACTGAAGCTTTCTTT | CASSLRGTGHTEAFF
TRBJ1-5 | . | many | TRBV27 | TGTGCCAGCAGTTTCCCCCGAGGGGGTTCGGATTACCAGCCCCAGCATTTT | CASSFPRGGSDYQPQHF
TRBJ1-1 | . | few | TRBV7-2 | TGTGCCAGCAGCGTAAAAAATTCCGGGACCATGAACACTGAAGCTTTCTTT | CASSVKNSGTMNTEAFF
TRBJ1-6 | . | . | TRBV28 | TGTGCCAGCAGTTTATCATGGGATAATTCACCCCTCCACTTT | CASSLSWDNSPLHF
TRBJ1-2 | TRBD1 | . | TRBV30 | TGTGCCTGGAGTAGAGGACAGGGACACTATGGCTACACCTTC | CAWSRGQGHYGYTF
TRBJ1-2 | TRBD1 | . | TRBV6-4 | TGTGCCAGCTCACCAGGGGGCGAATATGGCTACACCTTC | CASSPGGEYGYTF
TRBJ2-7 | TRBD2 | few | TRBV5-1 | TGCGCCAGCAGCCCGGGAGGTACATCCGGAATCTACGAGCAGTACTTC | CASSPGGTSGIYEQYF
TRBJ2-5 | . | many | TRBV29-1 | TGCAGCGTCTCCCCCCCGGGGGAGACCCAGTACTTC | CSVSPPGETQYF
TRBJ1-1 | . | many | TRBV3-1 | TGTGCCAGCAGCCTTGAGACAGGAGGGATTGAAGCTTTCTTT | CASSLETGGIEAFF
TRBJ2-7 | TRBD1 | many | TRBV20-1 | TGCAGTGCACTCGGGACAGGGGATTACGAGCAGTACTTC | CSALGTGDYEQYF
TRBJ2-7 | TRBD2 | many | TRBV28 | TGTGCCAGCAGTTTTCCGGGACTAGCGGGAGGGCTCTCTGGCTACGAGCAGTACTTC | CASSFPGLAGGLSGYEQYF
TRBJ2-7 | TRBD1 | many | TRBV5-5 | TGTGCCAGCAGGTATACCGGGACAGGGTTCGAGCAGTACTTC | CASRYTGTGFEQYF
TRBJ2-7 | TRBD1 | . | TRBV7-3 | TGTGCCAGCAGCTTACCCGAGGGGGACAGGAGGTCCTACGAGCAGTACTTC | CASSLPEGDRRSYEQYF
TRBJ2-5 | TRBD2 | . | TRBV4-3 | TGCGCCAGCAGCCGACTAGCGGGGAAAGAGACCCAGTACTTC | CASSRLAGKETQYF
TRBJ1-2 | . | many | TRBV6-5 | TGTGCCAGCAGTTACCAAAGCGGGGACTATGGCTACACCTTC | CASSYQSGDYGYTF
TRBJ1-2 | TRBD1 | many | TRBV29-1 | TGCAGCGTTGTAAGGGACAGGGGTAACTATGGCTACACCTTC | CSVVRDRGNYGYTF
TRBJ2-5 | . | . | TRBV7-2 | TGTGCCAGCAGCTTCCTGCTAGCGCTGGAGACCCAGTACTTC | CASSFLLALETQYF
TRBJ2-5 | . | . | TRBV24-1 | TGTGCCACCAGTGACCCCGGGGGGCTAGGGGAAGAGACCCAGTACTTC | CATSDPGGLGEETQYF
TRBJ2-7 | TRBD1 | many | TRBV6-5 | TGTGCCAGCAGTTACTCGACAGGGAGCTTGTACGAGCAGTACTTC | CASSYSTGSLYEQYF
TRBJ2-7 | . | many | TRBV18 | TGTGCCAGCTCACCACCATACAGCTCGTCCACCTACGAGCAGTACTTC | CASSPPYSSSTYEQYF